The clone carrying this T cell receptor beta chain was recorded a few times. Its specificity is unknown. The record originates from a study of blood T cells in healthy people across ages. Study as a whole: Capture via template switching afforded approximately one barcoded beta molecule per two T cells.

Study findings and constraints: TCR beta diversity tracked closely with naive T cell percentage.

V lost 5 bases to trimming and J lost 0 bases, with 23 bases between them. Germline-derived CDR1 and CDR2 are SGHTA and FQGNSA. This CDR3 is 18 amino acids long. The second PCR ran about 6 to 11 cycles with a sample-barcoded 5' primer and J-beta primers. Each TCR beta cDNA got a 12-nucleotide random molecular identifier. Sequencing recovered at least 3 million CDR3-containing paired-end reads from each sample. TCRdb independently ran MiXCR on the 5' RACE reads; one entry per CDR3 protein. The sample holds approximately 600,000 distinct CDR3 sequences, under 65% seen once. This receptor was obtained from a man between 60 and 75 years old in good health. Specimen: blood. The chain combines TRBV7-2 with TRBJ2-7; tentatively, D is TRBD2 (6 bases). The CDR3, as DNA: TGTGCCAGCAGCCACCCTCAGCGGGCAGGGCACAACTCCTACGAGCAGTACTTC. Protein: CASSHPQRAGHNSYEQYF.